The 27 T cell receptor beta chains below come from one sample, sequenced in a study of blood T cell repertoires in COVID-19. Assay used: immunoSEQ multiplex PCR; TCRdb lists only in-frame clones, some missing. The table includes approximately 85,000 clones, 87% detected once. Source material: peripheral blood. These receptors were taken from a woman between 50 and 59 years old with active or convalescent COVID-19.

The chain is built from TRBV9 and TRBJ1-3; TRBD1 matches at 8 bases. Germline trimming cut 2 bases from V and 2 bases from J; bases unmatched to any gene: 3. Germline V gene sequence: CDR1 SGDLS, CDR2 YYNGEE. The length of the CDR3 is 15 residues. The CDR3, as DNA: TGTGCCAGCAGCGTGTCACAGGGGGCTGGAAACACCATATATTTT. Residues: CASSVSQGAGNTIYF.

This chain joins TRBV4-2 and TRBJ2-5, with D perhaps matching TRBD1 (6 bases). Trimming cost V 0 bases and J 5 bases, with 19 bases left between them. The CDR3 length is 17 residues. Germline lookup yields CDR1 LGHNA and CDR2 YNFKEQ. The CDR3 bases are TGTGCCAGCAGCCAAGAACTGATCTGGGGGCACAAGGAGACCCAGTACTTC. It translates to CASSQELIWGHKETQYF.

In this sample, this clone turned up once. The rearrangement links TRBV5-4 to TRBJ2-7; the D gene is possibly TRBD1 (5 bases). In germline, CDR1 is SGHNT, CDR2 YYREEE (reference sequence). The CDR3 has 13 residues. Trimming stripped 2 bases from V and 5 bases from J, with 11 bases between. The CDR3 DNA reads TGTGCCAGCAGCTTTACCAGGGCCCACGAGCAGTACTTC. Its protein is CASSFTRAHEQYF.

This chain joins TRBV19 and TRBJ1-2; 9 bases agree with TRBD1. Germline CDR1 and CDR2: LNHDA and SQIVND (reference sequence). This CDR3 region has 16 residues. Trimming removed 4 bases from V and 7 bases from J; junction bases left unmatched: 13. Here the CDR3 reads CASSTQGGQGKGGYTF. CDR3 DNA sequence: TGTGCCAGTAGTACCCAAGGGGGACAGGGAAAAGGTGGCTACACCTTC.

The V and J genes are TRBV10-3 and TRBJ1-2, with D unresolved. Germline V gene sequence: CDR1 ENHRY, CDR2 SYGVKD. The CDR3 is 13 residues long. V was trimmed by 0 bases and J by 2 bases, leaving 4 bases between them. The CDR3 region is CAISESQNYGYTF. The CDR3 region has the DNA TGTGCCATCAGTGAGTCCCAGAACTATGGCTACACCTTC.

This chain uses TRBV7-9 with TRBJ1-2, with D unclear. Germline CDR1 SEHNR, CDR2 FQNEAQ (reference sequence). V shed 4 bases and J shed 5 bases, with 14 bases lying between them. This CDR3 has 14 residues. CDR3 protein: CASSSPGRPYGYTF. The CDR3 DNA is TGTGCCAGCAGCTCCCCAGGCAGGCCTTATGGCTACACCTTC.

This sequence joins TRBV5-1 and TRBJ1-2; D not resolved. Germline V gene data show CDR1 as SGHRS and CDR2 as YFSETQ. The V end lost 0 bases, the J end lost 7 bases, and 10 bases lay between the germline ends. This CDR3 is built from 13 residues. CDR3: CASSLDSTGGYTF. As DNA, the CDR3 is TGCGCCAGCAGCTTGGACTCAACTGGTGGCTACACCTTC.

CDR3 DNA: TGTGCCAGCACTCACAATTGGGGCAGGGGGGACAATGAGCAGTTCTTC. Its translation is CASTHNWGRGDNEQFF. This chain connects TRBV7-8 to TRBJ2-1; possibly TRBD1 for D (7 bases). Looked up from germline, CDR1 is SGHVS and CDR2 is FQNEAQ. V gave up 7 bases and J gave up 5 bases, with 21 bases separating them. This CDR3 is built from 16 residues. Full variable domain (missing parts from reference TRBV7-8 and TRBJ2-1): GAGVSQSPRYKVAKRGQDVALRCDPISGHVSLFWYQQALGQGPEFLTYFQNEAQLDKSGLPSDRFFAERPEGSVSTLKIQRTQQEDSAVYLCASTHNWGRGDNEQFFGPGTRLTVL.

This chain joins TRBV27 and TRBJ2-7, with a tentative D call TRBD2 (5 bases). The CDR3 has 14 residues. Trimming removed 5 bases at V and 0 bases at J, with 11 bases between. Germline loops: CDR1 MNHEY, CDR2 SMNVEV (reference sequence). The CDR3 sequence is CASSPSAGSYEQYF. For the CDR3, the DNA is TGTGCCAGCAGTCCCAGCGCGGGCTCCTACGAGCAGTACTTC.

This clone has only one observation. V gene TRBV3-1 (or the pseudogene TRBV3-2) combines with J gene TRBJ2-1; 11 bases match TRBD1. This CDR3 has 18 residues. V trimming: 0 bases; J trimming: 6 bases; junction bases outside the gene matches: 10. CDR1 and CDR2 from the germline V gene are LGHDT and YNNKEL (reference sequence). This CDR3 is CASSQDPPAGTGGNEQFF. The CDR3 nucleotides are TGTGCCAGCAGCCAAGACCCTCCGGCAGGGACAGGGGGCAATGAGCAGTTCTTC.

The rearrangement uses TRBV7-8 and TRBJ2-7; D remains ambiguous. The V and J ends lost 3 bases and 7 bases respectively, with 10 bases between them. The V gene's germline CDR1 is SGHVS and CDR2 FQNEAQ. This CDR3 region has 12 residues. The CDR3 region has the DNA TGTGCCAGCAGCTTTTCCCGTCGGGAGCAGTACTTC. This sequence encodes CASSFSRREQYF.

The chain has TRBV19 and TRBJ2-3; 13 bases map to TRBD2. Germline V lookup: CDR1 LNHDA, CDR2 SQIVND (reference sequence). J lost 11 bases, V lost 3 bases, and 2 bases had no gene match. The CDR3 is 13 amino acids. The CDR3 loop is CASSMGLAGWQYF. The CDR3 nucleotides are TGTGCCAGTAGTATGGGACTAGCGGGGTGGCAGTATTTT.

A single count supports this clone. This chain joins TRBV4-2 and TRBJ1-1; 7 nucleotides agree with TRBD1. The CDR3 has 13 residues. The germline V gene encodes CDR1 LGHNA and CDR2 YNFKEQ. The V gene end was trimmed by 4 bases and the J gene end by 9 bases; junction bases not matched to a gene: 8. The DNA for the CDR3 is TGTGCCAGCAGCCTTTACGGGACAGATAAAGCTTTCTTT. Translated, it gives CASSLYGTDKAFF.

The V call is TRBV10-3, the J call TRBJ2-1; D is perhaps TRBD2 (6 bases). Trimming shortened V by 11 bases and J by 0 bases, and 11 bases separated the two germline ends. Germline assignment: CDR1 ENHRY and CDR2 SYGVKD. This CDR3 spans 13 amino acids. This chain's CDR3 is CASVADSYNEQFF. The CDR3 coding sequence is TGTGCCTCAGTAGCGGACTCCTACAATGAGCAGTTCTTC.

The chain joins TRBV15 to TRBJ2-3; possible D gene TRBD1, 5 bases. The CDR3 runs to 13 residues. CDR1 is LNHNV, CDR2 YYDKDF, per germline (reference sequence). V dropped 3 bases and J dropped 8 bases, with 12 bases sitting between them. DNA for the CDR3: TGTGCCACCAGCAGGGACCACCAGGGTACGCAGTATTTT. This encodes CATSRDHQGTQYF.

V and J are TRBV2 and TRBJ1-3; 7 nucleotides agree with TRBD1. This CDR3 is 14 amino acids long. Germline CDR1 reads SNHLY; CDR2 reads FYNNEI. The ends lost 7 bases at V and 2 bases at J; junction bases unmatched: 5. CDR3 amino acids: CASTSGTAGNTIYF. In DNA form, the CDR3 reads TGTGCCAGCACCTCTGGGACAGCTGGAAACACCATATATTTT.

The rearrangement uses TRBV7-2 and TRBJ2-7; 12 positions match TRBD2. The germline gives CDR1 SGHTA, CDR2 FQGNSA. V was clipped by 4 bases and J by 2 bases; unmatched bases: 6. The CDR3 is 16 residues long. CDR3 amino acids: CASSYSSGGATYEQYF. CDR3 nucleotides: TGTGCCAGCAGCTATTCTAGCGGGGGGGCCACCTACGAGCAGTACTTC.

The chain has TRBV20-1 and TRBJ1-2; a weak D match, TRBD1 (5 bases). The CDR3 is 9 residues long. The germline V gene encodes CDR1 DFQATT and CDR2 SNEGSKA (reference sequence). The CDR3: CNRFYGYTF. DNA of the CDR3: TGCAACAGGTTCTATGGCTACACCTTC.

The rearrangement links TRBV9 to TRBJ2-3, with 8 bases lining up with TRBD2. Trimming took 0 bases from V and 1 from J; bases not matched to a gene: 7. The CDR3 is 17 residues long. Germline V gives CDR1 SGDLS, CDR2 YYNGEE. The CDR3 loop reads CASSVGGGRGGTDTQYF. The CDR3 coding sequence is TGTGCCAGCAGCGTAGGAGGTGGGCGGGGGGGCACAGATACGCAGTATTTT. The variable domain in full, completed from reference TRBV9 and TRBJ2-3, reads DSGVTQTPKHLITATGQRVTLRCSPRSGDLSVYWYQQSLDQGLQFLIQYYNGEERAKGNILERFSAQQFPDLHSELNLSSLELGDSALYFCASSVGGGRGGTDTQYFGPGTRLTVL.

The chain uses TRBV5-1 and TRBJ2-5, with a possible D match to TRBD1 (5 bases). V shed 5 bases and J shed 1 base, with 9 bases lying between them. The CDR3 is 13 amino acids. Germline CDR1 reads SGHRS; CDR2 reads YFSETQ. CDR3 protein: CASSLGVQETQYF. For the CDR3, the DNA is TGCGCCAGCAGTTTAGGGGTCCAAGAGACCCAGTACTTC.

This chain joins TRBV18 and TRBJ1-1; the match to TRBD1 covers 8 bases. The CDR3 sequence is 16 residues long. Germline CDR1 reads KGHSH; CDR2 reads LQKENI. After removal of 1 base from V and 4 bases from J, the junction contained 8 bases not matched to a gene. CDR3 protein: CASSPRQGASGTEAFF. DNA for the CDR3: TGTGCCAGCTCACCACGCCAGGGGGCGAGTGGCACTGAAGCTTTCTTT.

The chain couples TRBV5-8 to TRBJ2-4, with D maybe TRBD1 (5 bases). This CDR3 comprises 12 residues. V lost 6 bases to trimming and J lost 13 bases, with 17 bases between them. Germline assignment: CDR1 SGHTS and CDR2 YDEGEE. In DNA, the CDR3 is TGTGCCAGCAACACGGTCTTGGACACCCAGTACTTC. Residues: CASNTVLDTQYF.

Written as DNA, the CDR3 is TGTGCCAGCAGTTCCTCGGGGGTGGCCTACAATGAGCAGTTCTTC. This codes for CASSSSGVAYNEQFF. This chain joins TRBV27 and TRBJ2-1, with a tentative D call TRBD2 (6 bases). The CDR3 totals 15 residues. The V and J ends lost 4 bases and 2 bases respectively, with 12 bases between them. CDR1 and CDR2 from the germline V gene are MNHEY and SMNVEV (reference sequence).

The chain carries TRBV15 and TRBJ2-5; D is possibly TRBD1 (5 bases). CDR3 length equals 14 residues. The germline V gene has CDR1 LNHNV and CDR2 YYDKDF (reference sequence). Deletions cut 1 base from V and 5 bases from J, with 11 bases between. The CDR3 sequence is CATSRVGRGETQYF. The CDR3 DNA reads TGTGCCACCAGCAGAGTGGGGCGTGGGGAGACCCAGTACTTC.

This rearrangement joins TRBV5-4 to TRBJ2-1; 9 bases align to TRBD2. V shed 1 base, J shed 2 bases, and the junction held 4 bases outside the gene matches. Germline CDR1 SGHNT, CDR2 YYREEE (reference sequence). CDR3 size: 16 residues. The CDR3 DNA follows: TGTGCCAGCAGCTTGAGGCGGGGGGGGACCTACAATGAGCAGTTCTTC. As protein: CASSLRRGGTYNEQFF.

The DNA for the CDR3 is TGTGCCAGCACCCAGGTTGCCGGGGAGCTGTTTTTT. This encodes CASTQVAGELFF. This sequence joins TRBV9 and TRBJ2-2; D unresolved. The CDR3 extends over 12 amino acids. Trimming took off 6 bases at V and 6 bases at J, with 9 bases between the two ends. CDR1 is SGDLS, CDR2 YYNGEE, per germline.

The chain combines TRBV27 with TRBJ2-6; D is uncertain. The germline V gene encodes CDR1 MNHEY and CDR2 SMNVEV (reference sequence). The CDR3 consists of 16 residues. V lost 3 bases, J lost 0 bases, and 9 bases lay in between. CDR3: CASSFYSSSGANVLTF. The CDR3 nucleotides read TGTGCCAGCAGTTTTTACAGCAGCTCTGGGGCCAACGTCCTGACTTTC.